This TCR beta chain was identified in a study of blood T cell repertoires in COVID-19 (TCRdb year 2020). At the level of the whole study: Samples from collaborators originated in the United States, Italy and Spain and spanned both the acute and convalescent phases of COVID-19. The material from the prospective study consisted of cDNA or gDNA derived from T cells, B-cell-depleted T cells, or PBMCs. Deeply sampled blood TCRbeta repertoires from subjects exposed to, actively infected with, or recovered from COVID-19 were included in the dataset. The repertoires were released in a freely available public database intended as a resource for research on the immune response to SARS-CoV-2. The samples were drawn from the first 160 participants of the ongoing ImmuneRACE study and from 950 to 1,500 subjects provided by 6 global collaborators. Sample metadata almost always included a de-identified subject ID, COVID-19 status, age in years and sex. HLA class I and class II types, where available, came from metadata supplied by the sample provider rather than from assay-based typing. On the study overall, not on this receptor specifically: Clinical and demographic metadata were provided uncurated, with the amount varying by source and participant.

Collaborating institutions collected whole blood in K2EDTA tubes following their own protocols. For TCRbeta analysis, collaborator samples were shipped as frozen whole blood, as isolated PBMCs, or as DNA extracted from either sample type. TCRbeta CDR3 regions were amplified from genomic DNA using the immunoSEQ Assay, a bias-controlled multiplex PCR. The source study handled its data this way. Within the assay, amplification of reference gene primers was used to estimate how many nucleated cells each sample contained. To quantify the absolute abundance of each unique TCRbeta CDR3 rearrangement, sequence reads were collapsed and filtered. For each sample, productive Simpson clonality was calculated as the square root of Simpson's diversity index over productive rearrangements. TCRdb provides this immuneACCESS table in a form limited to in-frame rearrangements. Some clones are lacking; in checked studies, under half of them reflect an unresolved V gene, and why the rest are absent is not known. The V and J calls and clone size were taken over from that table, and D and trimming were inferred from the DNA. Recorded for this sample are some 320,000 clones; almost 85% of them occurred a single time. Together, the top ten hold just over 7% of the sample.

Details on this clone: What antigen it recognizes has not been identified. Base qualities were left out, and no much larger clone turns up one base away.

Reading the germline V gene gives CDR1 MNHEY and CDR2 SVGAGI. The CDR3 goes from the cysteine to the phenylalanine over 15 residues. The read is trimmed to its CDR3 DNA, 45 bases read in frame from base 1. V is trimmed back by 5 bases and J by 7 bases, and the junction contains 8 bases that no gene match accounts for. The material sequenced was peripheral blood. The TCR sequence derives from a human donor in a cohort sampled during active COVID-19. This sequence uses TRBV6-5 and TRBJ1-5, with TRBD1 matching 10 junction bases. In nucleotides, the sequence is TGTGCCAGCAGTCATCCGGGACAGGGGCCGCAGCCCCAGCATTTT. Its translation reads: CASSHPGQGPQPQHF.